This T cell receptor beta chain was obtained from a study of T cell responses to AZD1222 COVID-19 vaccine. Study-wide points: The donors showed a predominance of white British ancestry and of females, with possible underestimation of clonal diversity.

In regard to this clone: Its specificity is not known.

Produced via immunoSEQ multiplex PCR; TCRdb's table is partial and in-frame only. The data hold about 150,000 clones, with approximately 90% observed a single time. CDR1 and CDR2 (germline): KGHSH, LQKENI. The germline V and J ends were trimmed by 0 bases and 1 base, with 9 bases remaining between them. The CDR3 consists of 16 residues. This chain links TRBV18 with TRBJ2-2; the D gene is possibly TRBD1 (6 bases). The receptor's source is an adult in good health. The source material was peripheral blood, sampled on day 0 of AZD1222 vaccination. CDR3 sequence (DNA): TGTGCCAGCTCACCACCTAAAGGGGGGAACACCGGGGAGCTGTTTTTT. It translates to CASSPPKGGNTGELFF.